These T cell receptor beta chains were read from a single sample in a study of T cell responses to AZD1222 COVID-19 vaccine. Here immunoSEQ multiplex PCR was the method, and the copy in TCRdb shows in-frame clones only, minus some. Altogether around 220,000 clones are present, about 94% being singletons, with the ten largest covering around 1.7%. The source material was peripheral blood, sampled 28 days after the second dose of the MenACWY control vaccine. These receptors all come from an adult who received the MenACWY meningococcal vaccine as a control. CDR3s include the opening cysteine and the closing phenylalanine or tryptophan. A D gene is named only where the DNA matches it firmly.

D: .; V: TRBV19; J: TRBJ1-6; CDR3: CASSIGGTTNSPLHF
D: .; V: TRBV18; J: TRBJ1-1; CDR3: CASPLNRQTVNTEAFF
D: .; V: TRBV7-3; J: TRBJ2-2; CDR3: CASSLKGQSSGELFF
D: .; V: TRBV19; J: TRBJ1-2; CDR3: CASSIEGVAANYGYTF
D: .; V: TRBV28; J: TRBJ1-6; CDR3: CASSLWDLRSENSPLHF
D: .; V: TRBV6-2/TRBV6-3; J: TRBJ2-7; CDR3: CASSYSSGMGFNEQYF
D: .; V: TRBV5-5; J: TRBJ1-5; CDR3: CASGKGNQPQHF
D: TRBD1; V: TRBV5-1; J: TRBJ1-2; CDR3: CASSSPGTGQDGYTF
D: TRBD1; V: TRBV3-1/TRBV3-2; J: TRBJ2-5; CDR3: CASSQVGRGRQETQYF
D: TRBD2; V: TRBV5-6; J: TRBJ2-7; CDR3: CASSSVGGGPYEQYF
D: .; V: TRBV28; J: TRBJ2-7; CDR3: CASTPGDASSYEQYF
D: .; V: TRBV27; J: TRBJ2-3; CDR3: CASSRQVSSDTQYF
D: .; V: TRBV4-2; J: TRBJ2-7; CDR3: CASSPGGVGTYEQYF
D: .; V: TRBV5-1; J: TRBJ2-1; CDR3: CASSLDRPNNEQFF
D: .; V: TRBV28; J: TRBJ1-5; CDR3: CASGDRGGGNQPQHF
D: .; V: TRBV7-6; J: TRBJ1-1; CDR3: CASTRIPGGPAFF
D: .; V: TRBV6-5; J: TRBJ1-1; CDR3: CASSYSTRNTEAFF
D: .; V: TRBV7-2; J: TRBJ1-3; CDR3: CASSLEGGSGNTIYF
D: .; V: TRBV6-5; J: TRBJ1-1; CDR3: CASSPGRNTEAFF
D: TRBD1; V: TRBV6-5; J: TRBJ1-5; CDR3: CASSYDRASNQPQHF
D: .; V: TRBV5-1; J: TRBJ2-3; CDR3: CASCRDNRDTDTQYF
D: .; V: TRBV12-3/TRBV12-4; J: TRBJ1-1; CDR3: CASSRREEAFF
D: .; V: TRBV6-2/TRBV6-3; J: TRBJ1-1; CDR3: CASSYSTQWTFF
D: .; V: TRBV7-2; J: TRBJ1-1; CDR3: CASSLAFPPRNTEAFF
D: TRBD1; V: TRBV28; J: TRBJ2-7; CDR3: CASSLYWVRGRRVAYEQYF
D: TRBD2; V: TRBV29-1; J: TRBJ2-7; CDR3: CSVTSGDEQYF
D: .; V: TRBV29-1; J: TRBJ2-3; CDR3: CSSTVGLLSTDTQYF
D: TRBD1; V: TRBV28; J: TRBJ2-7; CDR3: CASSSPGQGYEQYF
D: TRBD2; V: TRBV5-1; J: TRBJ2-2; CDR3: CASSPRSGKNTGELFF
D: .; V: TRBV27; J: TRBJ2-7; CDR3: CASSPSTGSYEQYF
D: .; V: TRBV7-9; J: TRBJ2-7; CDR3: CASSSVYEQYF